The T cell receptor beta chain under discussion was sequenced for a study of shared clonotypes between healthy human individuals. Study results and limitations: Sorted-subset sequencing, rarefaction showed, was incomplete despite large depth.

As regards this clone: Antigen: not known.

Germline CDR1 SGHDT, CDR2 YYEEEE. Trimming removed 0 bases from V and 10 bases from J, with 23 bases in between. The CDR3 has 17 amino acids. It was at deep level that the assay was run. Profiled with immunoSEQ multiplex PCR; TCRdb holds only in-frame clones, not every one. Among some 1.5 million clones listed, approximately 98% were seen once. Study donors comprised healthy, HIV-negative adults devoid of recent acute infection or vaccination. The source is a man under 40 in good health. The chain is built from TRBV5-6 and TRBJ2-1, with no clear D. Sequenced: naive CD4+ T cells sorted from blood. The subset: CD45RA+ positively selected. The CDR3 loop reads CASSLGRWTDNQGEQFF. CDR3 sequence (DNA): TGTGCCAGCAGCTTGGGGCGCTGGACGGATAATCAAGGAGAGCAGTTCTTC.